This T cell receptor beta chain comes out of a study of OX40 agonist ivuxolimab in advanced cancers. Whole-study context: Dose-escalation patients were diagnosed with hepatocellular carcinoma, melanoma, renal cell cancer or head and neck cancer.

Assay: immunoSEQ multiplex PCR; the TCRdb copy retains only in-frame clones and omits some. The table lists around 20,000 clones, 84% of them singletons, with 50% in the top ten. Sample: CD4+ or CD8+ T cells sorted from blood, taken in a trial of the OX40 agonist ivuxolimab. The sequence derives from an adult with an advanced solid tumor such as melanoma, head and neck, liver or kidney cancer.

The DNA of the CDR3 is TGCGCCAGCAGTCTGCGGGGTGGACTGGACCCCTACGAGCAGTACTTC. Amino acid sequence: CASSLRGGLDPYEQYF. The J gene is TRBJ2-7, the V gene TRBV4-1, with TRBD2 as a possible D gene (6 bases). The CDR3 is made up of 16 amino acids. V shed 6 bases and J shed 2 bases, with 20 bases lying between them. CDR1 is MGHRA, CDR2 YSYEKL, per germline.